These T cell receptor beta chains were read from a single sample in a study of cytomegalovirus exposure and HLA in healthy donors. Method: immunoSEQ multiplex PCR; TCRdb's copy keeps in-frame clones and lacks some. The table includes more than 150,000 clones, approximately 78% detected once. The sample taken for sequencing was PBMCs. Receptors originate from a woman aged 18 to 35 in good health and CMV-seronegative. The CDR3 runs from the conserved cysteine through the conserved F or W. A D gene is named only where the DNA matches it firmly. Only some rows state a clone size, as once, few, many or a class for expanded clones.

D	size	length	V	J	CDR3	DNA
TRBD1	NA	15	TRBV7-2	TRBJ1-5	CASSPQGGSNQPQHF	TGTGCCAGCAGCCCTCAGGGGGGAAGCAATCAGCCCCAGCATTTT
NA	NA	15	TRBV5-1	TRBJ2-2	CASSATVSDTGELFF	TGCGCCAGCAGCGCGACTGTGAGTGACACCGGGGAGCTGTTTTTT
TRBD1	NA	15	TRBV6-5	TRBJ2-7	CASKTDRAKNYEQYF	TGTGCCAGCAAGACCGACAGGGCCAAAAACTACGAGCAGTACTTC
NA	few	15	TRBV15	TRBJ2-7	CATSTSRTTPVEQYF	TGTGCCACCAGCACGTCGCGGACTACTCCGGTTGAGCAGTACTTC
TRBD2	once	13	TRBV27	TRBJ2-7	CASNRAGEYEQYF	TGTGCCAGCAATAGAGCGGGGGAATACGAGCAGTACTTC
NA	NA	14	TRBV18	TRBJ2-1	CASSRGASYNEQFF	TGTGCCAGCTCACGCGGGGCTTCCTACAATGAGCAGTTCTTC
NA	NA	16	TRBV5-4	TRBJ2-7	CASSLGAVRGSYEQYF	TGTGCCAGCAGCTTGGGCGCTGTAAGGGGTTCCTACGAGCAGTACTTC
NA	NA	16	TRBV7-6	TRBJ2-5	CASSSGGGGPWETQYF	TGTGCCAGCAGCTCCGGTGGGGGGGGGCCCTGGGAGACCCAGTACTTC
NA	NA	13	TRBV11-2	TRBJ2-3	CASSRTRTDTQYF	TGTGCCAGCAGTCGAACCCGGACAGATACGCAGTATTTT
NA	NA	14	TRBV11-2	TRBJ2-7	CASSLDTGPYEQYF	TGTGCCAGCAGCTTAGATACAGGGCCCTACGAGCAGTACTTC
TRBD2	NA	14	TRBV2	TRBJ2-1	CASRTPGGTNEQFF	TGTGCCAGCAGGACCCCGGGAGGGACGAATGAGCAGTTCTTC
NA	NA	13	TRBV9	TRBJ2-2	CASSGGRDGELFF	TGTGCCAGCAGCGGGGGGCGCGACGGGGAGCTGTTTTTT
TRBD1	NA	17	TRBV5-1	TRBJ2-7	CASSFISRDRGFYEQYF	TGCGCCAGCAGCTTCATTAGCCGGGACAGGGGGTTCTACGAGCAGTACTTC
TRBD1	few	12	TRBV2	TRBJ2-7	CASSGQGNEQYF	TGTGCCAGCAGCGGACAGGGGAACGAGCAGTACTTC
NA	NA	14	TRBV19	TRBJ2-4	CASRSLIAKNIQYF	TGTGCCAGTAGGTCCTTAATAGCCAAAAACATTCAGTACTTC
NA	NA	13	TRBV7-9	TRBJ2-7	CASSLVGVYEQYF	TGTGCCAGCAGCTTAGTAGGGGTCTACGAGCAGTACTTC
NA	NA	15	TRBV21-1	TRBJ2-5	CASSKGGRGAETQYF	TGTGCCAGCAGCAAAGGAGGCAGGGGAGCGGAGACCCAGTACTTC
TRBD1	NA	15	TRBV5-8	TRBJ1-3	CASRPRTGTGNTIYF	TGTGCCAGCAGGCCAAGGACAGGGACAGGAAACACCATATATTTT
NA	NA	12	TRBV29-1	TRBJ2-7	CSAVDSPNEQYF	TGCAGCGCAGTAGACAGTCCCAACGAGCAGTACTTC
NA	NA	14	TRBV19	TRBJ2-4	CASSPTNSKNIQYF	TGTGCCAGTAGCCCGACAAATTCCAAAAACATTCAGTACTTC
TRBD1	NA	12	TRBV29-1	TRBJ1-4	CSAGQGNEKLFF	TGCAGCGCCGGACAGGGGAATGAAAAACTGTTTTTT
TRBD2	NA	18	TRBV5-1	TRBJ2-1	CASSPSRTSGGPYNEQFF	TGCGCCAGCTCCCCGTCCAGGACTAGCGGGGGCCCCTACAATGAGCAGTTCTTC
NA	NA	13	TRBV9	TRBJ2-3	CASNPGTTDTQYF	TGTGCCAGCAACCCCGGGACTACAGATACGCAGTATTTT
TRBD1	NA	15	TRBV5-1	TRBJ2-7	CASSGDRTSTYEQYF	TGCGCCAGCAGCGGGGACAGGACCTCCACCTACGAGCAGTACTTC
NA	NA	14	TRBV5-4	TRBJ1-1	CASSLADLNTEAFF	TGTGCCAGCAGCTTGGCTGACTTGAACACTGAAGCTTTCTTT
TRBD1	NA	15	TRBV18	TRBJ1-4	CASSPPRDRGEKLFF	TGTGCCAGCTCACCACCGAGGGACAGGGGTGAAAAACTGTTTTTT
TRBD2	NA	14	TRBV4-2	TRBJ2-5	CASSQELASETQYF	TGTGCCAGCAGCCAAGAACTAGCGTCGGAGACCCAGTACTTC
TRBD2	once	15	TRBV10-3	TRBJ2-7	CATEEGAGGPDEQYF	TGTGCCACTGAGGAGGGGGCGGGAGGGCCTGACGAGCAGTACTTC